This T cell receptor beta chain emerged from a study of cytomegalovirus exposure and HLA in healthy donors. Overall study context: HLA-typed donors were the source of 83 million or so unique TCRs, which an early data release held.

PCR was performed using 60 Vbeta and 13 Jbeta primers. Only in-frame clones appear in the TCRdb table, and some are missing; sequencing was by immunoSEQ multiplex PCR. Among about 55,000 clones, roughly 50% were seen once, and the ten largest hold about 11%. The germline V gene has CDR1 SGDLS and CDR2 YYNGEE. With 0 bases removed from V and 4 bases from J, the gap between germline ends came to 11 bases. The CDR3 consists of 14 residues. The sequenced material came from PBMCs. This TCR came from a human donor in good health. The chain has TRBV9 and TRBJ2-7; no firm D call. The DNA for the CDR3 is TGTGCCAGCAGCGTAGCAAGTGACTCTTACGAGCAGTACTTC. Translation gives CASSVASDSYEQYF.